This entry features one T cell receptor (beta chain) sequence. The CDR3 loop spans 16 amino acids. The germline V gene encodes CDR1 SNHLY and CDR2 FYNNEI. Deletions cut 7 bases from V and 0 bases from J, with 17 bases between. Sequencing was performed with immunoSEQ multiplex PCR; in TCRdb, only in-frame clones are kept and a portion is missing. The sample consists of tens of thousands of clones, approximately 90% of them appearing once. This sample is part of a study of T cell changes during pregnancy in multiple sclerosis. Sample: CD8+ T cells from peripheral blood mononuclear cells, taken after pregnancy. The chain recombines TRBV2 with TRBJ2-3, with a tentative D call TRBD2 (6 bases). This sequence was found in a female donor in good health, enrolled as a control in a pregnancy study. CDR3 DNA: TGTGCCAGCAAAGGGAGGAAAACGATAAGCACAGATACGCAGTATTTT. Protein product: CASKGRKTISTDTQYF.